This passage covers 20 T cell receptor beta chains from one sample sequenced in a study of blood T cell repertoires in COVID-19. Only in-frame clones appear in the TCRdb table, and some are missing; sequencing was by immunoSEQ multiplex PCR. The sample has approximately 300,000 clones; roughly 83% are singletons. Sample: peripheral blood. These receptors were taken from a woman between 45 and 65 years old with acute or convalescent COVID-19.

In regard to this clone: A read error may produce the germline difference seen at one junction end. This chain links TRBV27 with TRBJ1-1; 11 positions agree with TRBD1. The CDR3 loop spans 16 amino acids. The germline gives CDR1 MNHEY, CDR2 SMNVEV (reference sequence). CDR3 in amino acids: CASRLRTGGGGTEAFF. The CDR3 nucleotides are TGTGCCAGCAGGTTGCGGACAGGGGGCGGTGGCACTGAAGCCTTCTTT.

The chain employs TRBV30 and TRBJ1-6; D is ambiguous. The CDR3 length is 15 residues. Trimming left V 0 bases short and J 7 bases short, with 13 bases between. Germline values: CDR1 GTSNPN, CDR2 SVGIG (reference sequence). The CDR3 here is CAWSVENQENSPLHF. The DNA of the CDR3 is TGTGCCTGGAGTGTTGAAAACCAGGAAAATTCACCCCTCCACTTT.

Points on this clone: A read error may account for a junction end that differs from germline. The chain is built from TRBV7-7 and TRBJ2-2, with D tentatively TRBD2 (6 bases). There are 15 residues in the CDR3. The V gene's germline CDR1 is SSHAT and CDR2 FNYEAQ (reference sequence). Here the CDR3 reads CASSPYSGNTGELFF. CDR3 nucleotides: TGTGCTAGCAGCCCGTATAGCGGAAACACCGGGGAGCTGTTTTTT.

The rearrangement joins TRBV11-3 to TRBJ2-2; perhaps TRBD2 as D (5 bases). Trimming took off 4 bases at V and 6 bases at J, with 18 bases between the two ends. The CDR3 runs 16 residues. The germline V gene encodes CDR1 SGHNT and CDR2 YENEEA. The CDR3 DNA follows: TGTGCCAGCAGCTCTTTCCGGGCCCCGAGGGCCGGGGAGCTGTTTTTT. As protein: CASSSFRAPRAGELFF.

V is TRBV12-3 or TRBV12-4 and J is TRBJ2-7; no firm D call. V gave up 5 bases and J gave up 3 bases, with 8 bases separating them. The CDR3 consists of 12 residues. The CDR3 DNA reads TGTGCCAGCAGTCCTAGACTCTACGAGCAGTACTTC. It yields the protein CASSPRLYEQYF.

V usage is TRBV3-1 (or the pseudogene TRBV3-2) and J usage is TRBJ1-5; 10 nucleotides agree with TRBD1. J was trimmed by 0 bases and V by 2 bases; bases with no gene match: 4. In germline, CDR1 is LGHDT, CDR2 YNNKEL (reference sequence). There are 17 residues in the CDR3. CDR3 protein: CASSQLGTGDSNQPQHF. The CDR3 DNA reads TGTGCCAGCAGCCAATTGGGGACAGGGGATAGCAATCAGCCCCAGCATTTT.

V is TRBV19 and J is TRBJ1-1, with 7 bases aligning to TRBD1. With 4 bases clipped from V and 6 bases from J, the junction kept 8 bases outside the gene matches. From germline, CDR1 is LNHDA and CDR2 SQIVND (reference sequence). The CDR3 runs 14 residues. The CDR3 DNA reads as TGTGCCAGTAGTACGCAGCCTGGGACAGCTGAAGCTTTCTTT. It yields the protein CASSTQPGTAEAFF.

The chain uses TRBV7-9 and TRBJ1-2; tentative D call: TRBD1 (6 bases). Germline V gene sequence: CDR1 SEHNR, CDR2 FQNEAQ (reference sequence). CDR3 length: 14 residues. V was pared by 4 bases and J by 5 bases, with 14 bases between. The CDR3 DNA is TGTGCCAGCAGCTCCCAAAGGGGGATTTATGGCTACACCTTC. It codes for CASSSQRGIYGYTF.

The J gene is TRBJ1-5, the V gene TRBV30; 9 bases match TRBD1. The V gene end was trimmed by 5 bases and the J gene end by 2 bases; junction bases not matched to a gene: 7. The CDR3 spans 15 residues. Germline loops: CDR1 GTSNPN, CDR2 SVGIG (reference sequence). The CDR3 bases are TGTGCCTGGGGGATCAGGACAGGGGGCAATCAGCCCCAGCATTTT. Protein product: CAWGIRTGGNQPQHF.

This sequence joins TRBV19 and TRBJ2-7; a possible D gene is TRBD1 (6 bases). Deletions cut 4 bases from V and 2 bases from J, with 18 bases between. CDR1 LNHDA and CDR2 SQIVND come from the germline V gene (reference sequence). The CDR3 runs 16 residues. The CDR3 is CASSTITGTLTYEQYF. CDR3 coding DNA: TGTGCCAGTAGTACCATCACCGGGACACTAACCTACGAGCAGTACTTC.

This clone was seen a few times. Here the CDR3 DNA reads TGTGCCAGCAGCCACAGGGAGTCCGAGCAGTACTTC. Translating it yields CASSHRESEQYF. J is TRBJ2-7 and V is TRBV7-2; D possibly corresponds to TRBD1 (6 bases). CDR3 length equals 12 residues. Deletions cut 5 bases from V and 6 bases from J, with 11 bases between. Germline lookup yields CDR1 SGHTA and CDR2 FQGNSA.

The genes are TRBV18 and TRBJ2-7, with 13 bases identical to TRBD2. This CDR3 has 15 amino acids. Germline V lookup: CDR1 KGHSH, CDR2 LQKENI. V shed 6 bases, J shed 6 bases, and the junction held 8 bases outside the gene matches. DNA for the CDR3: TGTGCCAGCTCGCTCCGGACTAGCGGGAGAGTCGAGCAGTACTTC. This encodes CASSLRTSGRVEQYF.

The CDR3 nucleotides are TGTGCCATCAGTGAAGAACCCACTATCGGCGAAAAACTGTTTTTT. This gives the protein CAISEEPTIGEKLFF. The gene calls are TRBV10-3 and TRBJ1-4; no definite D call. Deletions cut 3 bases from V and 8 bases from J, with 16 bases between. The CDR3 has 15 amino acids. Germline values: CDR1 ENHRY, CDR2 SYGVKD.

The rearrangement links TRBV20-1 to TRBJ1-4; no clear D. V dropped 3 bases and J dropped 8 bases, with 16 bases sitting between them. The germline CDR1 and CDR2 sequences are DFQATT and SNEGSKA (reference sequence). CDR3 size: 14 residues. This chain's CDR3 is CSASLGAETEKLFF. The CDR3 DNA is TGCAGTGCTAGTTTGGGAGCCGAGACCGAAAAACTGTTTTTT.

The chain employs TRBV29-1 and TRBJ1-1; D is ambiguous. CDR3 length: 13 amino acids. V was pared by 3 bases and J by 1 base, with 9 bases between. Germline CDR1 reads SQVTM; CDR2 reads ANQGSEA. In DNA form, the CDR3 reads TGCAGCGTTGATTCACAGACGAACACTGAAGCTTTCTTT. Amino acids: CSVDSQTNTEAFF.

The chain has TRBV30 and TRBJ1-5; 7 bases map to TRBD1. Germline V gene sequence: CDR1 GTSNPN, CDR2 SVGIG (reference sequence). V shed 2 bases and J 0 bases; nucleotides not matched to a gene: 10. The CDR3 has 17 amino acids. The CDR3 DNA follows: TGTGCCTGGAGTCCGACGGGCAGGGGGTATAGCAATCAGCCCCAGCATTTT. Amino acids: CAWSPTGRGYSNQPQHF.

This chain joins TRBV4-2 and TRBJ2-7, with D perhaps TRBD2 (6 bases). CDR1 and CDR2 from the germline V gene are LGHNA and YNFKEQ. V lost 2 bases and J lost 2, with 13 bases in between. This CDR3 spans 15 amino acids. The CDR3 nucleotides are TGTGCCAGCAGCCAATCCGGGAAGCGGGCCTACGAGCAGTACTTC. Translated, it gives CASSQSGKRAYEQYF.

This clone was seen a few times. The V and J genes are TRBV7-3 and TRBJ1-1, with 8 nucleotides matching TRBD1. V lost 5 bases and J lost 6; bases outside the gene matches: 5. The CDR3 loop spans 13 amino acids. Germline loops: CDR1 SGHTA, CDR2 FQGTGA. The CDR3 coding sequence is TGTGCCAGCAGCCGGACAGGGCGGGCTGAAGCTTTCTTT. This encodes CASSRTGRAEAFF.

DNA of the CDR3: TGTGCCAGCAGCTTAGTTAGTAGTGGCAGGGTGGTCACCGGGGAGCTGTTTTTT. This translates into CASSLVSSGRVVTGELFF. This chain uses TRBV7-8 with TRBJ2-2; tentatively, D is TRBD1 (5 bases). The CDR3 spans 18 residues. The V and J ends lost 1 base and 4 bases respectively, with 19 bases between them. Germline V lookup: CDR1 SGHVS, CDR2 FQNEAQ.

This clone was counted once. This chain uses TRBV9 with TRBJ2-2; 12 bases line up with TRBD1. Looked up from germline, CDR1 is SGDLS and CDR2 is YYNGEE. The length of the CDR3 is 16 residues. J gave up 7 bases and V 3 bases, and 7 bases lay outside the gene matches. CDR3 nucleotides: TGTGCCAGCAGCGGTGGGGACAGGGGGCGAATCGGGGAGCTGTTTTTT. The encoded protein is CASSGGDRGRIGELFF.